The 7 T cell receptor beta chains below come from one sample, sequenced in a study of blood T cell repertoires in COVID-19. Produced via immunoSEQ multiplex PCR; TCRdb's table is partial and in-frame only. Among under 200,000 clones, approximately 88% were seen once, and the ten largest hold 13%. Sequencing used PBMCs or T cells enriched from blood (not recorded which). These receptors were taken from a woman in her fifties or sixties who had recovered from COVID-19.

The chain combines TRBV3-1 (or the pseudogene TRBV3-2) with TRBJ2-1; D unclear. The CDR3 contains 14 residues. Germline V gene lookup returns CDR1 LGHDT and CDR2 YNNKEL (reference sequence). V dropped 0 bases and J dropped 2 bases, with 5 bases sitting between them. Here the CDR3 reads CASSQDDTYNEQFF. The CDR3 DNA reads as TGTGCCAGCAGCCAAGATGACACCTACAATGAGCAGTTCTTC.

The J gene is TRBJ2-7, the V gene TRBV2; 7 positions agree with TRBD1. The V and J ends lost 6 bases and 3 bases, in that order; junction bases with no gene match: 2. The CDR3 length is 12 residues. CDR1 and CDR2 from the germline V gene are SNHLY and FYNNEI. CDR3 amino acids: CASRGDSYEQYF. Written as DNA, the CDR3 is TGTGCCAGCAGGGGGGACAGCTACGAGCAGTACTTC. Filled out from reference TRBV2 and TRBJ2-7, the complete variable domain reads EPEVTQTPSHQVTQMGQEVILRCVPISNHLYFYWYRQILGQKVEFLVSFYNNEISEKSEIFDDQFSVERPDGSNFTLKIRSTKLEDSAMYFCASRGDSYEQYFGPGTRLTVT.

The chain couples TRBV10-1 to TRBJ2-6; D gene ambiguous. The CDR3 totals 15 residues. Between the trimmed V and J ends, which lost 2 bases and 0 bases, there was a span of 5 bases. In germline, CDR1 is WNHNN, CDR2 SYGVQD (reference sequence). The CDR3 loop is CASSEEHSGANVLTF. The CDR3 DNA reads as TGCGCCAGCAGTGAGGAGCACTCTGGGGCCAACGTCCTGACTTTC.

The J gene is TRBJ2-1, the V gene TRBV6-5; 10 bases agree with TRBD1. Per the germline V gene, CDR1 is MNHEY and CDR2 is SVGAGI. V dropped 11 bases and J dropped 7; count of bases not matched to a gene: 11. This CDR3 is 14 amino acids long. The CDR3 spells CAHNPGQGRNEQFF. The DNA for the CDR3 is TGTGCCCACAACCCGGGACAGGGGAGGAATGAGCAGTTCTTC.

J is TRBJ1-1 and V is TRBV6-5, with D perhaps matching TRBD1 (5 bases). Per the germline V gene, CDR1 is MNHEY and CDR2 is SVGAGI. There are 14 residues in the CDR3. V dropped 5 bases and J dropped 1 base, with 11 bases sitting between them. CDR3 sequence reads: CASSHYDRNTEAFF. CDR3 DNA sequence: TGTGCCAGCAGTCACTACGACAGGAACACTGAAGCTTTCTTT.

The CDR3 bases are TGTGCCTGGGGCCCTTGGGGACAGGCGTTTGGCCCCCAGCATTTT. Translation gives CAWGPWGQAFGPQHF. V gene TRBV30 combines with J gene TRBJ1-5, with 8 bases matching TRBD1. Losses at the gene ends were 5 bases for V and 10 bases for J; bases not matched to a gene: 16. Germline loops: CDR1 GTSNPN, CDR2 SVGIG (reference sequence). The CDR3 has 15 residues.

The genes are TRBV7-9 and TRBJ2-1, with 13 bases identical to TRBD2. The CDR3 is 18 residues long. Germline-derived CDR1 and CDR2 are SEHNR and FQNEAQ (reference sequence). After removal of 5 bases from V and 0 bases from J, the junction contained 7 bases not matched to a gene. Here the CDR3 reads CASSATGTSGTSYNEQFF. CDR3 sequence (DNA): TGTGCCAGCAGCGCTACCGGGACTAGCGGGACCTCCTACAATGAGCAGTTCTTC.